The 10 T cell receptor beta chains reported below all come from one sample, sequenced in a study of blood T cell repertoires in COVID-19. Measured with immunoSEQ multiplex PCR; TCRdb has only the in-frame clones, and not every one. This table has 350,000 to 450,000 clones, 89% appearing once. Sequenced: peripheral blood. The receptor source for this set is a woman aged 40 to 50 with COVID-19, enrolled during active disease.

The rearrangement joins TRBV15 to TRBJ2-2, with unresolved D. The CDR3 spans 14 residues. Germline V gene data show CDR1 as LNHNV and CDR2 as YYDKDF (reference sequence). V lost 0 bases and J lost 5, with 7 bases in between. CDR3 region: CATSRDISTGELFF. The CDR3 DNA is TGTGCCACCAGCAGAGATATCAGTACCGGGGAGCTGTTTTTT.

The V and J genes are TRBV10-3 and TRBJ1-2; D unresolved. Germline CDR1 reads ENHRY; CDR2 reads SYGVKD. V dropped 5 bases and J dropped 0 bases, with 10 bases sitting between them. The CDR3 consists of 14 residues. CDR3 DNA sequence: TGTGCCATCAGTTCGTCCCGGGCTAACTATGGCTACACCTTC. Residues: CAISSSRANYGYTF.

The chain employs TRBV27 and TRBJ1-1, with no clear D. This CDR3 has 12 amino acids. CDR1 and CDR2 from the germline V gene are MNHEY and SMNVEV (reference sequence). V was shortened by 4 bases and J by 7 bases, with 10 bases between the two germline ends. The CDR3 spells CASSSGGSEAFF. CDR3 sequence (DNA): TGTGCCAGCAGTTCCGGCGGTAGTGAAGCTTTCTTT.

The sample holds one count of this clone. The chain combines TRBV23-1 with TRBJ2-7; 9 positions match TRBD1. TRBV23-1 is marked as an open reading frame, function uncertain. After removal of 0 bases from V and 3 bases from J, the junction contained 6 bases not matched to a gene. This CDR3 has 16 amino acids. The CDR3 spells CASSQSLTGGHYEQYF. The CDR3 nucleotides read TGCGCCAGCAGTCAATCCCTGACAGGGGGGCACTACGAGCAGTACTTC.

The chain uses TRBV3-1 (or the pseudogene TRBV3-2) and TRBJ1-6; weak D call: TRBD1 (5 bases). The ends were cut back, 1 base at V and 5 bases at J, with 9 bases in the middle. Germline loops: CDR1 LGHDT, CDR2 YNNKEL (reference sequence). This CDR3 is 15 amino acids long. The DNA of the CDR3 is TGTGCCAGCAGCCAAGTTCCAGGGAATAATTCACCCCTCCACTTT. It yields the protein CASSQVPGNNSPLHF.

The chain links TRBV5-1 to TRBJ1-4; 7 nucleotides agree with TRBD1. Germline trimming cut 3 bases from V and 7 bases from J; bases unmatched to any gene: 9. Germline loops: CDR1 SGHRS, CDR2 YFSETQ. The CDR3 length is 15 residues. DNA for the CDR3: TGCGCCAGCAGCTCTCCAGAGGGGGCCGGTGAAAAACTGTTTTTT. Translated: CASSSPEGAGEKLFF.

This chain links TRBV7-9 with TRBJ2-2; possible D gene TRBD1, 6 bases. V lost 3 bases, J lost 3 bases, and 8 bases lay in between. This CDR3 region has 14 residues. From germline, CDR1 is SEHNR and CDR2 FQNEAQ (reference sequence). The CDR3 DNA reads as TGTGCCAGCAGCTTGTACAGGGACACCGGGGAGCTGTTTTTT. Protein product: CASSLYRDTGELFF.

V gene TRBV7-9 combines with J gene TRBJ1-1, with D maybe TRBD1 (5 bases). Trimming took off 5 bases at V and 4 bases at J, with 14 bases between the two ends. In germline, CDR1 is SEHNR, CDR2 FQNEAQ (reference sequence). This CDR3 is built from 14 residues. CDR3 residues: CASSLPGGGTEAFF. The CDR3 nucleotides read TGTGCCAGCAGCCTACCCGGGGGAGGCACTGAAGCTTTCTTT.

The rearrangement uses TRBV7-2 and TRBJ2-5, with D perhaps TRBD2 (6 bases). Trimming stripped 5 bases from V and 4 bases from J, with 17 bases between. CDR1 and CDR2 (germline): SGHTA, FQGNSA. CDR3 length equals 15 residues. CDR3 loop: CASSPGGGNGETQYF. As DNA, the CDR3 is TGTGCCAGCAGCCCAGGTGGCGGGAATGGAGAGACCCAGTACTTC.

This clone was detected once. The CDR3 DNA sequence: TGTGCCAGCTCACCCCCGGGACTAGCGGGTGACAATGAGCAGTTCTTC. This translates into CASSPPGLAGDNEQFF. This rearrangement joins TRBV18 to TRBJ2-1; 12 nucleotides align to TRBD2. This CDR3 spans 16 amino acids. V shed 3 bases, J shed 5 bases, and the junction held 5 bases outside the gene matches. Germline loops: CDR1 KGHSH, CDR2 LQKENI.